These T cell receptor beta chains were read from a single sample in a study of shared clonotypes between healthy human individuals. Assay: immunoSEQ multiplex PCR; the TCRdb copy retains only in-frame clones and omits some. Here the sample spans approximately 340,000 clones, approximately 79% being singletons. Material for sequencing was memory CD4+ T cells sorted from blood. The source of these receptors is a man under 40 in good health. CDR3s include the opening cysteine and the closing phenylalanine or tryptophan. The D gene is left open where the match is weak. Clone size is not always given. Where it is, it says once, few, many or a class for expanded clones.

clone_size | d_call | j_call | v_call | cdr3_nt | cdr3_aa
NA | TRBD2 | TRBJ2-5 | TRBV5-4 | TGTGCCAGCAGCGGGGGACTAGCGATAAAAGAGACCCAGTACTTC | CASSGGLAIKETQYF
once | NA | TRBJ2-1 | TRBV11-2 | TGTGCCAGCAGCTTAAAGGGGCAGCCGCACAATGAGCAGTTCTTC | CASSLKGQPHNEQFF
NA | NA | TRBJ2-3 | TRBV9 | TGTGCCAGCGGTGCAGTGCAGGGCACAGATACGCAGTATTTT | CASGAVQGTDTQYF
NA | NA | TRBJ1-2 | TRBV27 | TGTGCCAGCAGTTTATCCACGACATCGGGCTACACCTTC | CASSLSTTSGYTF
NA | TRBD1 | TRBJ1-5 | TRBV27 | TGTGCCAGCAGTTTAACAGGGGACCAGCCCCAGCATTTT | CASSLTGDQPQHF
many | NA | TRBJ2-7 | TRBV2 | TGTGCCAGCAGTGAATTTTTAACCGTCCTGATTAGCTTC | CASSEFLTVLISF
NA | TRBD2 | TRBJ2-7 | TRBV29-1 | TGCAGCGTTGAAAGGACTAGCGCGAATTCCTACGAGCAGTACTTC | CSVERTSANSYEQYF
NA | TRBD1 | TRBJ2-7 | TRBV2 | TGTGCCAGCAGGGAACAGGGGATCTCCTACGAGCAGTACTTC | CASREQGISYEQYF
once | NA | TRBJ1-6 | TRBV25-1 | TGTGCCAGCAGATACAAAAGGGGCGGCTCACCCCTCCACTTT | CASRYKRGGSPLHF
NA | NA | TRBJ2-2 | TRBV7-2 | TGTGCCAGCAGCTTAGCGCTAGGGGTAGTTGGCGGGGAGCTGTTTTTT | CASSLALGVVGGELFF
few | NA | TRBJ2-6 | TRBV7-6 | TGTGCGGGCAGCGGAGGACCTGGGGCCAACGTCCTGACTTTC | CAGSGGPGANVLTF
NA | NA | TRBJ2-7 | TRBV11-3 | TGTGCCAGCAGCTCGGACAGTTCCTACGAGCAGTACTTC | CASSSDSSYEQYF
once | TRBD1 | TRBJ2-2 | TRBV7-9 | TGTGCCAGCAGCCCCAGGGGGCAGCACACCGGGGAGCTGTTTTTT | CASSPRGQHTGELFF
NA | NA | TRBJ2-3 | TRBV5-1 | TGCGCCAGCAGCTTGGAAGGGTCGAGCACAGATACGCAGTATTTT | CASSLEGSSTDTQYF
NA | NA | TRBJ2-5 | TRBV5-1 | TGCGCCAGCAGCTTGGAACCAGATAAGACCCAGTACTTC | CASSLEPDKTQYF
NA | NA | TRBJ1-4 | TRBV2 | TGTGCCAGCAGTGATCGGGGAGTATCGGGTGAAAAACTGTTTTTT | CASSDRGVSGEKLFF
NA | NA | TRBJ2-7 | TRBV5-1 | TGCGCCAGCAGCCCGGGCCCCCTTAAGACCTACGAGCAGTACTTC | CASSPGPLKTYEQYF